What follows describes a single T cell receptor beta chain. The data belong to a study of blood T cell repertoires in COVID-19. Germline CDR1 reads MGHRA; CDR2 reads YSYEKL. V dropped 3 bases and J dropped 7; count of bases not matched to a gene: 5. CDR3 length equals 13 residues. This table comes from immunoSEQ multiplex PCR, and its TCRdb copy is limited to in-frame clones, with some not included. The data contain around 300,000 clones, over 80% of them singletons. All recovered Cohort 3 donors got two negative PCRs, got clearance, or saw symptom resolution. The chain carries TRBV4-1 and TRBJ2-7, with 8 bases identical to TRBD2. The sample consisted of PBMCs or T cells enriched from blood (not recorded which). This clonotype was sampled from a man aged 25 to 40 who had recovered from COVID-19. As DNA, the CDR3 is TGCGCCAGCAGCCAGCGGGGGACTAGTGAGCAGTACTTC. It specifies CASSQRGTSEQYF.